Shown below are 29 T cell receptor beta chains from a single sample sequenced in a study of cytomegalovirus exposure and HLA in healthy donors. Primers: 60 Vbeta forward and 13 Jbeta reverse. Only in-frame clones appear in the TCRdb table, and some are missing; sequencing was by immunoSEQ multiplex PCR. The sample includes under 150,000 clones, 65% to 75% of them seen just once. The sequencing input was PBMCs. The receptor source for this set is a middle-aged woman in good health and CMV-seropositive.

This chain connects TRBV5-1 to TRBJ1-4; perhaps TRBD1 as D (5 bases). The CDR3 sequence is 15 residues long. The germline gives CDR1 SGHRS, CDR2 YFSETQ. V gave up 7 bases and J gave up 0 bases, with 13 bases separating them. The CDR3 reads CASAVRGATNEKLFF. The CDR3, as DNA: TGCGCCAGCGCCGTCCGGGGGGCAACTAATGAAAAACTGTTTTTT.

The CDR3 DNA sequence: TGCGCCAGCAGCGGACTAGCGGCGAACACCGGGGAGCTGTTTTTT. It encodes CASSGLAANTGELFF. The V and J genes are TRBV5-1 and TRBJ2-2; 10 bases agree with TRBD2. With V trimmed by 4 bases and J by 0 bases, 0 bases remained unmatched. This CDR3 is 15 amino acids long. The germline gives CDR1 SGHRS, CDR2 YFSETQ.

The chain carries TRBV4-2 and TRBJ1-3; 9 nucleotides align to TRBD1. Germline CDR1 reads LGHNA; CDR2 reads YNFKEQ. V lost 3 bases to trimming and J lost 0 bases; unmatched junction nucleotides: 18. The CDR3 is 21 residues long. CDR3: CASSHGPLTGGSQNSGNTIYF. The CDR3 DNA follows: TGTGCCAGCAGCCATGGTCCGTTGACAGGGGGTTCCCAGAACTCTGGAAACACCATATATTTT.

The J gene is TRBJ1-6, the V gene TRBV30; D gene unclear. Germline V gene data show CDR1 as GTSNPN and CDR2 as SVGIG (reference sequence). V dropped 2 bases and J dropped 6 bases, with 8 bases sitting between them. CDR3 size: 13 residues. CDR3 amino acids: CAWSSVTNSPLHF. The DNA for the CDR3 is TGTGCCTGGAGTAGCGTAACTAATTCACCCCTCCACTTT.

CDR3 bases: TGTGCCAGCAGTTTGACTAGCGGGAGGGCGAGCACAGATACGCAGTATTTT. Protein product: CASSLTSGRASTDTQYF. V usage is TRBV27 and J usage is TRBJ2-3; TRBD2 matches 14 bases. This CDR3 is built from 17 residues. J was trimmed by 0 bases and V by 3 bases; bases with no gene match: 2. Germline CDR1 reads MNHEY; CDR2 reads SMNVEV (reference sequence).

CDR3 coding DNA: TGCGCCAGCAGCTACGGACAGGGCCTCCTCGCGGAGCAGTTCTTC. It codes for CASSYGQGLLAEQFF. The genes are TRBV5-1 and TRBJ2-1; 8 nucleotides agree with TRBD1. CDR1 is SGHRS and CDR2 is YFSETQ in the germline V gene. With 3 bases clipped from V and 10 bases from J, the junction kept 12 bases outside the gene matches. This CDR3 region has 15 residues.

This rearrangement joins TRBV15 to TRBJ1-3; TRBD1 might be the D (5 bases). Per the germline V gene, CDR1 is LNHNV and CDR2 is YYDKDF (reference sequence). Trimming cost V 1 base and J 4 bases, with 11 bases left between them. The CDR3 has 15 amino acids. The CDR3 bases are TGTGCCACCAGCAGAGCAGGGAATTCCGGAAACACCATATATTTT. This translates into CATSRAGNSGNTIYF.

This CDR3 reads CASSYSTLPQHF. DNA of the CDR3: TGTGCCAGCAGTTACTCGACTTTGCCCCAGCATTTT. The chain is built from TRBV6-5 and TRBJ1-5; D is unclear. This CDR3 comprises 12 residues. The V end lost 0 bases, the J end lost 9 bases, and 6 bases lay between the germline ends. Germline V lookup: CDR1 MNHEY, CDR2 SVGAGI.

CDR3 sequence: CASSNGLAFGEQFF. The CDR3 nucleotides read TGTGCCAGTAGTAATGGACTAGCCTTCGGAGAGCAGTTCTTC. The rearrangement links TRBV19 to TRBJ2-1; TRBD2 aligns across 8 bases. Germline CDR1 is LNHDA and CDR2 is SQIVND (reference sequence). The CDR3 consists of 14 residues. V trimming: 4 bases; J trimming: 10 bases; junction bases outside the gene matches: 9.

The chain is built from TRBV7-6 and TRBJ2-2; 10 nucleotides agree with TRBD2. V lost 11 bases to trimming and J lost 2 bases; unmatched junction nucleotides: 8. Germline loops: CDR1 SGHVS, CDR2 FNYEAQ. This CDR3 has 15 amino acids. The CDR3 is CAVTGTSVNTGELFF. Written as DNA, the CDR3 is TGTGCCGTAACCGGGACTAGCGTCAACACCGGGGAGCTGTTTTTT.

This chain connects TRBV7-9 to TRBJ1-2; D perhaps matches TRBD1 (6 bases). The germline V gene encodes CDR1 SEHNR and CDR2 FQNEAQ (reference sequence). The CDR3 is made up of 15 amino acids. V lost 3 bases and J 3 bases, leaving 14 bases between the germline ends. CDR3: CASSLQGRFDYGYTF. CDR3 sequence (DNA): TGTGCCAGCAGCTTGCAGGGGCGTTTTGACTATGGCTACACCTTC.

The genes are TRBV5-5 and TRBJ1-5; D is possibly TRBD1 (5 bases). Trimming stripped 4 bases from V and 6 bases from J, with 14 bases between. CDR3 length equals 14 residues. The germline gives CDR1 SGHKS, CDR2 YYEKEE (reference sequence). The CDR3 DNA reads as TGTGCCAGCAGCCCGGACATGGGCCGTCAGCCCCAGCATTTT. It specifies CASSPDMGRQPQHF.

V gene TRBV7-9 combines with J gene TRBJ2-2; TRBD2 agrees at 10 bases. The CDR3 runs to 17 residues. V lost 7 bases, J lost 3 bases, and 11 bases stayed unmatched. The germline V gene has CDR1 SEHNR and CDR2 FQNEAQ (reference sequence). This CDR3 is CASTLGLAGVDTGELFF. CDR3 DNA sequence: TGTGCCAGCACTCTGGGCCTAGCGGGAGTGGACACCGGGGAGCTGTTTTTT.

The CDR3 loop is CASSVAGGFTDTQYF. The CDR3 DNA reads TGTGCCAGCAGCGTAGCGGGGGGTTTCACAGATACGCAGTATTTT. The chain combines TRBV9 with TRBJ2-3; 7 nucleotides line up with TRBD2. CDR1 and CDR2 from the germline V gene are SGDLS and YYNGEE. Trimming took 0 bases from V and 2 from J; bases not matched to a gene: 3. This CDR3 comprises 15 residues. The whole variable domain, filled in from reference TRBV9 and TRBJ2-3, reads DSGVTQTPKHLITATGQRVTLRCSPRSGDLSVYWYQQSLDQGLQFLIQYYNGEERAKGNILERFSAQQFPDLHSELNLSSLELGDSALYFCASSVAGGFTDTQYFGPGTRLTVL.

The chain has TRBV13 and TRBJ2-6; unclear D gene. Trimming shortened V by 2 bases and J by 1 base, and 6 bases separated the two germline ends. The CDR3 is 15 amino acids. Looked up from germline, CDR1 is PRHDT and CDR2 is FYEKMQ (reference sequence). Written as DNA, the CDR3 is TGTGCCAGCAGCTTACCCAATTCTGGGGCCAACGTCCTGACTTTC. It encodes CASSLPNSGANVLTF.

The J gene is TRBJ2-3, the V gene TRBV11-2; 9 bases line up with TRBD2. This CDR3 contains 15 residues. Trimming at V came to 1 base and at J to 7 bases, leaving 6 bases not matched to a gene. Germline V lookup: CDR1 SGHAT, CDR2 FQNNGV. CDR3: CASSLAGGGAHTQYF. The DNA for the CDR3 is TGTGCCAGCAGCTTAGCTGGCGGGGGGGCTCATACGCAGTATTTT.

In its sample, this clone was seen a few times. The CDR3 region has the DNA TGCGCCAGCAGCGTCGGACAGGGAAGCACTGAAGCTTTCTTT. The encoded protein is CASSVGQGSTEAFF. This chain links TRBV5-1 with TRBJ1-1; 8 bases match TRBD1. V lost 4 bases, J lost 4 bases, and 6 bases stayed unmatched. The CDR3 loop spans 14 amino acids. Germline assignment: CDR1 SGHRS and CDR2 YFSETQ.

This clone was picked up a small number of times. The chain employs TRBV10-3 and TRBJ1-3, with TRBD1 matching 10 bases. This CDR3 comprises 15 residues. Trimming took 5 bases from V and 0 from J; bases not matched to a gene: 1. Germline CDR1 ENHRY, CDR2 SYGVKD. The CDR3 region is CAISRQGASGNTIYF. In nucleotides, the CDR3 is TGTGCCATCAGTCGACAGGGGGCCTCTGGAAACACCATATATTTT.

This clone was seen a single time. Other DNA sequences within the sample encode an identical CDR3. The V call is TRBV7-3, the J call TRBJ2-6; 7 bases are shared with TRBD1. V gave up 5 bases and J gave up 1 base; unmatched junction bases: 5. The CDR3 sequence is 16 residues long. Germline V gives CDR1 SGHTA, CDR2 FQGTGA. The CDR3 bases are TGTGCCAGCAGCCTGGACAGGACGTCTGGGGCCAACGTCCTGACTTTC. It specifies CASSLDRTSGANVLTF.

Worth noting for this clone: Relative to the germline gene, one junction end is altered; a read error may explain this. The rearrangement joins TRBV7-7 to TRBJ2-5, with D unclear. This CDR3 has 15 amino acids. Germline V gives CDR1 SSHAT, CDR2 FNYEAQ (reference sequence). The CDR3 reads CASSSLLGLEETQYF. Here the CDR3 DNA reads TGTGCTAGCAGCTCCCTTTTGGGCCTGGAAGAGACCCAGTACTTC. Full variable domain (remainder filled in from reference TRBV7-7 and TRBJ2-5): GAGVSQSPRYKVTKRGQDVTLRCDPISSHATLYWYQQALGQGPEFLTYFNYEAQPDKSGLPSDRFSAERPEGSISTLTIQRTEQRDSAMYRCASSSLLGLEETQYFGPGTRLLVL.

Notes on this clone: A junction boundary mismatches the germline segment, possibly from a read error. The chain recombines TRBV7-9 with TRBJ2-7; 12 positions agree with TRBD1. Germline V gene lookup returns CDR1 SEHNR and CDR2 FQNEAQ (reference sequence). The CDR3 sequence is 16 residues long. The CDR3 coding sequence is TGTTCCAGCAGCTTAACTTCGGGACAGGGGGCCCACGAGCAGTACTTC. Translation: CSSSLTSGQGAHEQYF.

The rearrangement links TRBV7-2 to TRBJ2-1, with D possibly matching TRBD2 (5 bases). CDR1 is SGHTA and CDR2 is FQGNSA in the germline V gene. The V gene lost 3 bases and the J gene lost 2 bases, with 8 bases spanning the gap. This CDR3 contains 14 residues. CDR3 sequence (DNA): TGTGCCAGCAGCTTCCGTAGCGCCTACAATGAGCAGTTCTTC. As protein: CASSFRSAYNEQFF.

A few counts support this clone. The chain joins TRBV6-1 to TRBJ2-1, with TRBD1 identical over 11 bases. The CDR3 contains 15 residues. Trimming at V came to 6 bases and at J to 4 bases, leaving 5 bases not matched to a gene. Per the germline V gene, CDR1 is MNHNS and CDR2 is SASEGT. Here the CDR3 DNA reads TGTGCCAGCAGAACAGGGACAGGGGGATACAATGAGCAGTTCTTC. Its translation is CASRTGTGGYNEQFF.

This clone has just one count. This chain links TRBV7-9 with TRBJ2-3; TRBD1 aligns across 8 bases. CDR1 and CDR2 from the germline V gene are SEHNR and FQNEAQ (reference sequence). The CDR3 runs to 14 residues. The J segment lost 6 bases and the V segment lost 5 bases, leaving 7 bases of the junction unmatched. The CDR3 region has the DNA TGTGCCAGCAGCCCAGGACAGGGTGGGGATACGCAGTATTTT. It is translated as CASSPGQGGDTQYF.

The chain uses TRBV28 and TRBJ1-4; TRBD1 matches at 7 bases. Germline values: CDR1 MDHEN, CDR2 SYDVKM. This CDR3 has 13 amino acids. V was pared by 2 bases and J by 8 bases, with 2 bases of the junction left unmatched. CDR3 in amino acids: CASSLGTEEKLFF. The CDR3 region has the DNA TGTGCCAGCAGTTTAGGGACAGAAGAAAAACTGTTTTTT.

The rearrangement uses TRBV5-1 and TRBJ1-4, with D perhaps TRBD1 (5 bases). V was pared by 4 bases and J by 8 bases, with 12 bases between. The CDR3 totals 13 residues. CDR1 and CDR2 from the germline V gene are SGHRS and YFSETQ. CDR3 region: CASSSDSGEKLFF. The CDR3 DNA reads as TGCGCCAGCAGCAGCGACAGTGGCGAAAAACTGTTTTTT.

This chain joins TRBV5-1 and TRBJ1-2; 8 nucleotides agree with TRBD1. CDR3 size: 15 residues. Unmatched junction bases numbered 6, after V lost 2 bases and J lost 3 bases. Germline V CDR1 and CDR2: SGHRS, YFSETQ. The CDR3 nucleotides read TGCGCCAGCAGCTTTGGGTCAGGGGGCGACTATGGCTACACCTTC. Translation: CASSFGSGGDYGYTF.

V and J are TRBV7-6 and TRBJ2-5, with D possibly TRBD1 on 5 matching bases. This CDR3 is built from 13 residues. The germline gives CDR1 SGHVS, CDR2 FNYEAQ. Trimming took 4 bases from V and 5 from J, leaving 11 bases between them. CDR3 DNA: TGTGCCAGCAGCTCCATCAGGGTGGAGACCCAGTACTTC. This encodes CASSSIRVETQYF. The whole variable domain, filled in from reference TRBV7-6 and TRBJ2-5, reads GAGVSQSPRYKVTKRGQDVALRCDPISGHVSLYWYRQALGQGPEFLTYFNYEAQQDKSGLPNDRFSAERPEGSISTLTIQRTEQRDSAMYRCASSSIRVETQYFGPGTRLLVL.

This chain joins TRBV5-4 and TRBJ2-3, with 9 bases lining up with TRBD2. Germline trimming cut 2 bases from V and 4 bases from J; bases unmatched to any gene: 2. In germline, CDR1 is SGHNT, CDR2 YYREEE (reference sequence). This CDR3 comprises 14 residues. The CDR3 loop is CASSLAGGSDTQYF. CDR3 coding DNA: TGTGCCAGCAGCTTAGCGGGAGGTTCAGATACGCAGTATTTT.